This T cell receptor (beta chain) emerged from a study of T cell responses to AZD1222 COVID-19 vaccine. As for this clone: The target antigen is unknown.

Sequencing was performed with immunoSEQ multiplex PCR; in TCRdb, only in-frame clones are kept and a portion is missing. The repertoire consists of around 160,000 clones, with roughly 91% occurring once and the leading ten covering about 1.9%. CDR1 and CDR2 from the germline V gene are SGHVS and FQNEAQ. The CDR3 length is 15 residues. Trimming at V came to 3 bases and at J to 15 bases, leaving 10 bases not matched to a gene. Findings and limits, study-wide: Close to half of all spike-specific TCRs reportedly target regions of the variants that are unmutated.

The chain is built from TRBV7-8 and TRBJ1-6, with 11 bases fitting TRBD1. The sequence was obtained from an adult in good health. Source: peripheral blood, taken on day 0 of AZD1222 vaccination. The CDR3 DNA follows: TGTGCCAGCAGCTTGGCTGGGACAGGGGGAGCGAACCTCCACTTT. Amino acids: CASSLAGTGGANLHF.